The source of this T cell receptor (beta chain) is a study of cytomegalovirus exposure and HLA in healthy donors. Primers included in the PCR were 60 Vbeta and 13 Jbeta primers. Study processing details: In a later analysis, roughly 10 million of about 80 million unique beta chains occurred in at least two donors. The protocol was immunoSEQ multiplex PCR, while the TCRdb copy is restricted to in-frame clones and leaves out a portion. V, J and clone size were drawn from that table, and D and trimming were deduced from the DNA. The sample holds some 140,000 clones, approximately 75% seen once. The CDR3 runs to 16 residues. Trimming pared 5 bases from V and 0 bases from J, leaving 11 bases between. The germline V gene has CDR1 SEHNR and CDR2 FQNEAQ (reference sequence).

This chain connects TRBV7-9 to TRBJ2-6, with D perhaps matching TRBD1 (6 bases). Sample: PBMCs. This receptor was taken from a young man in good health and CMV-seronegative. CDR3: CASSQNRVSGANVLTF. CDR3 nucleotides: TGTGCCAGCAGCCAGAACAGGGTCTCTGGGGCCAACGTCCTGACTTTC. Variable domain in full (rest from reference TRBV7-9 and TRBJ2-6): DTGVSQNPRHKITKRGQNVTFRCDPISEHNRLYWYRQTLGQGPEFLTYFQNEAQLEKSRLLSDRFSAERPKGSFSTLEIQRTEQGDSAMYLCASSQNRVSGANVLTFGAGSRLTVL.